This entry concerns a single T cell receptor beta chain. Antigen specificity is unknown. These data belong to a study of cytomegalovirus exposure and HLA in healthy donors. Whole-study findings and limits: Usually a TCR sequence was rare, but some public TCRs were found in many donors. Looking again later, the authors saw that most CMV-associated TCR beta chains seemed HLA-restricted. A later analysis linked a missense variant in DCLRE1C to the trimming of TCR beta V and J genes.

60 Vbeta and 13 Jbeta primers were used in PCR. TCRdb keeps only in-frame clones here, not all; method: immunoSEQ multiplex PCR. The sample yields over 150,000 clones, about three quarters seen once. The CDR3 spans 13 residues. CDR1 is LNHDA and CDR2 is SQIVND in the germline V gene (reference sequence). V was shortened by 10 bases and J by 2 bases, with 12 bases between the two germline ends. This clonotype originated in a young woman in good health and CMV-seronegative. Sequenced input: PBMCs. The chain recombines TRBV19 with TRBJ1-3; D gene uncertain. For the CDR3, the DNA is TGTGCCAATCGGCGGGGTACTGGAAACACCATATATTTT. This codes for CANRRGTGNTIYF.